Listed here are 2 T cell receptor beta chains from one sample, sequenced in a study of regulatory T cells in long-lasting Graves disease. The time point denotes: persistent/refractory GD, antithyroid drugs over 5 years with positive TRAb. PBMC-derived RNA was used for the TCR library. Arm-PCR of CDR3 regions with iRepertoire HTBI primers generated TCR beta libraries. MiXCR, run by TCRdb on the multiplex PCR reads, gives a single entry per CDR3 protein. The sample includes hundreds of thousands of distinct CDR3 sequences, roughly a fifth seen only once; the top ten take 7% to 9%. The sequenced sample was peripheral blood mononuclear cells (PBMCs), obtained when the disease was refractory, from a patient treated with antithyroid drugs. The origin of the receptors is a female donor with Graves disease.

This clonotype was seen a few times. This chain connects TRBV5-1 to TRBJ2-5, with TRBD2 matching 13 bases. V gave up 1 base and J gave up 4 bases; unmatched junction bases: 7. The CDR3 sequence is 17 residues long. CDR1 SGHRS and CDR2 YFSETQ come from the germline V gene. The CDR3 nucleotides are TGCGCCAGCAGCTTGATAGGACTAGCGGGAGAACGAGAGACCCAGTACTTC. This gives the protein CASSLIGLAGERETQYF.

Turning to this clonotype: A much larger clone lies one base from this, so it may be a read error. This chain uses TRBV9 with TRBJ1-1; D gene unclear. Trimming pared 0 bases from V and 3 bases from J, leaving 3 bases between. Germline loops: CDR1 SGDLS, CDR2 YYNGEE. The CDR3 is made up of 12 amino acids. The CDR3 bases are TGTGCCAGCAGCGTAGGGGACACTGAAGCTTTCTTT. It translates to CASSVGDTEAFF.